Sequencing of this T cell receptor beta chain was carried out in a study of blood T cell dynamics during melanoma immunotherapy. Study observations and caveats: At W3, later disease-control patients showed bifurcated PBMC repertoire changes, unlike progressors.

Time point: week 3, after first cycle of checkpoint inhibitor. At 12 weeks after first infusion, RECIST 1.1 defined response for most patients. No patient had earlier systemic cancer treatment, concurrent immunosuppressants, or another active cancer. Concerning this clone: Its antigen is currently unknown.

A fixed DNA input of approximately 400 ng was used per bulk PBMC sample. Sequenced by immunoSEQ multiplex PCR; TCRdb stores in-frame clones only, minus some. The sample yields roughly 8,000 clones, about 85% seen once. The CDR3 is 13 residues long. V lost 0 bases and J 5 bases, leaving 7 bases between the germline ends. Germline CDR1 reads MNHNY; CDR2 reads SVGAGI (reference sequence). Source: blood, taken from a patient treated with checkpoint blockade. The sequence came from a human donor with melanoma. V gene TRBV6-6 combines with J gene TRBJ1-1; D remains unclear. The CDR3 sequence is CASSYSGGTEAFF. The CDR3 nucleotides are TGTGCCAGCAGTTACTCAGGCGGAACTGAAGCTTTCTTT.